This T cell receptor (beta chain) was identified in a study of OX40 agonist ivuxolimab in advanced cancers. Whole-study context: Ivuxolimab, an agonistic anti-OX40 (CD134) antibody, was given to patients. Overall study results and limits: Partial responders treated at 0.1-3.0 mg/kg exhibited clonal expansion among the lowest measured.

This CDR3 spans 14 amino acids. The ends lost 5 bases at V and 3 bases at J; junction bases unmatched: 4. The germline V gene encodes CDR1 SGHAT and CDR2 FQNNGV. Comment on this clone: Its antigen is not identified.

The protocol was immunoSEQ multiplex PCR, while the TCRdb copy is restricted to in-frame clones and leaves out a portion. The repertoire holds 90,000 to 100,000 clones, about nine tenths seen once, with around 0.82% in the top ten. The rearrangement uses TRBV11-2 and TRBJ2-7, with TRBD2 matching 10 bases. The source of this sequence is an adult with an advanced solid tumor such as melanoma, head and neck, liver or kidney cancer. Material: CD4+ or CD8+ T cells sorted from blood, obtained in a trial of the OX40 agonist ivuxolimab. CDR3 region: CASSTLAGHYEQYF. CDR3 nucleotides: TGTGCCAGCAGCACACTAGCGGGGCACTACGAGCAGTACTTC.